One T cell receptor (beta chain) is described in this entry. Antigen: not known. This entry is derived from a study of T cell responses to AZD1222 COVID-19 vaccine. Study-wide points: Close to half of spike-specific TCRs reportedly recognize unmutated variant regions. The CD4 TCRs associated with vaccination extended across spike and predominated at 160-218 and 743-854.

The CDR3 contains 15 residues. CDR1 and CDR2 from the germline V gene are SGHTA and FQGTGA. V was shortened by 1 base and J by 5 bases, with 12 bases between the two germline ends. TCRdb keeps only in-frame clones here, not all; method: immunoSEQ multiplex PCR. This table has 130,000 to 150,000 clones, approximately 90% appearing once. The clonotype comes from an adult in good health. This material consisted of peripheral blood, taken on day 0 of AZD1222 vaccination. The chain combines TRBV7-3 with TRBJ2-1, with D perhaps TRBD1 (5 bases). The CDR3 DNA reads as TGTGCCAGCAGCTTAATTATGGGGCTCGACAATGAGCAGTTCTTC. Protein product: CASSLIMGLDNEQFF.